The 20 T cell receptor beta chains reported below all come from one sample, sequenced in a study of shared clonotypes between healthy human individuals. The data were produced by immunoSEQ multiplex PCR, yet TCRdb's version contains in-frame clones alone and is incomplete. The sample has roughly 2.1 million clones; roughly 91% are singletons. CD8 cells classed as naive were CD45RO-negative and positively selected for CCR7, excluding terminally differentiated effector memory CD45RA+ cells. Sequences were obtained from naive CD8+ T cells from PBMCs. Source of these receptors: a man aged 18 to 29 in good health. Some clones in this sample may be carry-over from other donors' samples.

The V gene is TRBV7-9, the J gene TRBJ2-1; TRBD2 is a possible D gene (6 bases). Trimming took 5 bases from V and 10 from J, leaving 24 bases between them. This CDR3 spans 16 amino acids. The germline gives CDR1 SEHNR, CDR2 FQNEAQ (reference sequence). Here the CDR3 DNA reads TGTGCCAGCAGCCCGCCCCCGCCGGGACTCCCATTGGAGCAGTTCTTC. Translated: CASSPPPPGLPLEQFF.

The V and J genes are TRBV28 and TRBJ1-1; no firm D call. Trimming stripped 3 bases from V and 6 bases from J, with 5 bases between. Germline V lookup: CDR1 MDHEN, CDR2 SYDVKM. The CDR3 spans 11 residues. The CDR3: CASSFPPEAFF. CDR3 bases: TGTGCCAGCAGTTTCCCCCCTGAAGCTTTCTTT. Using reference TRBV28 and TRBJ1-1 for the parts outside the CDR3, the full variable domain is DVKVTQSSRYLVKRTGEKVFLECVQDMDHENMFWYRQDPGLGLRLIYFSYDVKMKEKGDIPEGYSVSREKKERFSLILESASTNQTSMYLCASSFPPEAFFGQGTRLTVV.

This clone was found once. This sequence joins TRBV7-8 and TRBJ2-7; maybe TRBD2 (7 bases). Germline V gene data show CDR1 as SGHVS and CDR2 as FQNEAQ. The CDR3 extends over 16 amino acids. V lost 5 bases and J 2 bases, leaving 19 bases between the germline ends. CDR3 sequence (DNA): TGTGCCAGCAGCCCCCGCCCTGGGGGGGGGCCCTACGAGCAGTACTTC. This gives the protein CASSPRPGGGPYEQYF.

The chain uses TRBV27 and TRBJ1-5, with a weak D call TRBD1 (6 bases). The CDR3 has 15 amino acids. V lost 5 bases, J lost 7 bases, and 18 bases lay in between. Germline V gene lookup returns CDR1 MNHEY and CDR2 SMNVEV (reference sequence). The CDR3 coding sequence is TGTGCCAGCAGTCCCTTCATGGGGGCTGGGCAGCCCCAGCATTTT. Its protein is CASSPFMGAGQPQHF.

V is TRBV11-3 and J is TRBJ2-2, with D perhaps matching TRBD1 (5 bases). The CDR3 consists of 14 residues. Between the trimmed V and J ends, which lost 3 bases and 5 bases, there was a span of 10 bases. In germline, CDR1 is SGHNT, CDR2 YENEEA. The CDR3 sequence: CASSFQGVTGELFF. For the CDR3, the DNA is TGTGCCAGCAGCTTTCAGGGTGTAACCGGGGAGCTGTTTTTT.

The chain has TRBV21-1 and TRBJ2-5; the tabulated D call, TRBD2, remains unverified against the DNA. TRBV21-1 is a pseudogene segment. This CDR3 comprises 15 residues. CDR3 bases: TGTGCCAGCAGCAATTTAAACGGGGGGCAGGAGACCCAGTACTTC. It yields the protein CASSNLNGGQETQYF.

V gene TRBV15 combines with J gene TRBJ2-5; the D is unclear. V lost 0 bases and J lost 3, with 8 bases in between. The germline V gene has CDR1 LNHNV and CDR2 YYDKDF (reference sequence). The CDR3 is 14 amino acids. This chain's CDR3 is CATSRDFKKETQYF. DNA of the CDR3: TGTGCCACCAGCAGAGACTTTAAAAAAGAGACCCAGTACTTC.

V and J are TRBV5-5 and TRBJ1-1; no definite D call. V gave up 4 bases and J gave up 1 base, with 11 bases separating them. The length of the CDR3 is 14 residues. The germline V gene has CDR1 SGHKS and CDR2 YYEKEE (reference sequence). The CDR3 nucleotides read TGTGCCAGCAGCCCGTTTACGGGGAACACTGAAGCTTTCTTT. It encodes CASSPFTGNTEAFF.

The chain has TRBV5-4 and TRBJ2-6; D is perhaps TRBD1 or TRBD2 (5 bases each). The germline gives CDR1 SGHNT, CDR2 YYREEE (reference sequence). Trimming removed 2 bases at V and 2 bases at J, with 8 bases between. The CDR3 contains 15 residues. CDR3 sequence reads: CASSFMGAGANVLTF. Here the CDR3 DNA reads TGTGCCAGCAGCTTCATGGGGGCTGGGGCCAACGTCCTGACTTTC.

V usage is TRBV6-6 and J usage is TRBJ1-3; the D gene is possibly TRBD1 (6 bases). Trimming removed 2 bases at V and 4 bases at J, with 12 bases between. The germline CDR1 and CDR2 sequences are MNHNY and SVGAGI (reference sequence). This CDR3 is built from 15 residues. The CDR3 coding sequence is TGTGCCAGCAGTTACCCAGGGGAACTCGGAAACACCATATATTTT. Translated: CASSYPGELGNTIYF.

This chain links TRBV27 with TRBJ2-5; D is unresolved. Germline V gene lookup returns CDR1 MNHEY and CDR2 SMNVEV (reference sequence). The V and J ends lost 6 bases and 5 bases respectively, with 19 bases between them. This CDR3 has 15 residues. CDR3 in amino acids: CASRSSGWAWETQYF. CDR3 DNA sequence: TGTGCCAGCAGATCTTCAGGATGGGCGTGGGAGACCCAGTACTTC.

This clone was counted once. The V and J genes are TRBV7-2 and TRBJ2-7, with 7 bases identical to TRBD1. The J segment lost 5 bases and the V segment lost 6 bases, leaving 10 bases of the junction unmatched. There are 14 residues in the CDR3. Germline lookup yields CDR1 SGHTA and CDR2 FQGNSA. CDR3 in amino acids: CASRLTGRRNEQYF. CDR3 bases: TGTGCCAGCAGACTGACAGGGCGGCGAAACGAGCAGTACTTC.

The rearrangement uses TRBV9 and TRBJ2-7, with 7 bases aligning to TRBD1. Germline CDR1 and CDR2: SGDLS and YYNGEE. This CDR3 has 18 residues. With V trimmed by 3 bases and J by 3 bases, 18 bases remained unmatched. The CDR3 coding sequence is TGTGCCAGCAGCGCCTATCAGGGGGACAGCCTCATACGCTACGAGCAGTACTTC. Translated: CASSAYQGDSLIRYEQYF.

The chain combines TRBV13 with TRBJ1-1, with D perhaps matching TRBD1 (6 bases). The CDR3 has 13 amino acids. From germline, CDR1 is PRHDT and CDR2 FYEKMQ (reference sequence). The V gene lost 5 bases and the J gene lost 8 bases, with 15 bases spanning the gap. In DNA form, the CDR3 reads TGTGCCAGCAGCCGGGGGCTTCTGGCGGAAGCTTTCTTT. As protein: CASSRGLLAEAFF. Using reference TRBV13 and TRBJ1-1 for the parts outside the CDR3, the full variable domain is AAGVIQSPRHLIKEKRETATLKCYPIPRHDTVYWYQQGPGQDPQFLISFYEKMQSDKGSIPDRFSAQQFSDYHSELNMSSLELGDSALYFCASSRGLLAEAFFGQGTRLTVV.

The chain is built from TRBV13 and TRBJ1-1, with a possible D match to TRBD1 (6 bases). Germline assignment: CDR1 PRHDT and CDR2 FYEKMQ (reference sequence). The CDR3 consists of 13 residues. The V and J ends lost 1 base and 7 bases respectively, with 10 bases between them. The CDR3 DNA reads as TGTGCCAGCAGCTTAGAGTCAGGGGTTGAAGCTTTCTTT. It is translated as CASSLESGVEAFF. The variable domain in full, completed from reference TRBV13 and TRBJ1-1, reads AAGVIQSPRHLIKEKRETATLKCYPIPRHDTVYWYQQGPGQDPQFLISFYEKMQSDKGSIPDRFSAQQFSDYHSELNMSSLELGDSALYFCASSLESGVEAFFGQGTRLTVV.

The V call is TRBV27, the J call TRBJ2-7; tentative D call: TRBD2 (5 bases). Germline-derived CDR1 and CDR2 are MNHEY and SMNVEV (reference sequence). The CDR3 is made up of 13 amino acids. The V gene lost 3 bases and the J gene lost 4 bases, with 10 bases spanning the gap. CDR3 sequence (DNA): TGTGCCAGCAGTTTGTGGACGGGGTACGAGCAGTACTTC. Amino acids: CASSLWTGYEQYF.

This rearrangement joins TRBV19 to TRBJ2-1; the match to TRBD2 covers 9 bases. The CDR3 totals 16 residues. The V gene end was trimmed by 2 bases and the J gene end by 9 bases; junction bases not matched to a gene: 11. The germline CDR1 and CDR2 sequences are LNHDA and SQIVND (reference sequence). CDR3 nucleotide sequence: TGTGCCAGTAGTATAAGGCCGGGACTAGCTATCATTGAGCAGTTCTTC. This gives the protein CASSIRPGLAIIEQFF.

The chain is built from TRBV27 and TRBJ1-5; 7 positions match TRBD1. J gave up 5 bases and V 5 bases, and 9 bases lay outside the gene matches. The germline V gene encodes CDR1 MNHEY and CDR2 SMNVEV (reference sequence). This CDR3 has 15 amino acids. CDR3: CASSTDREGHQPQHF. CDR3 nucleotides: TGTGCCAGCAGTACTGACAGGGAAGGGCATCAGCCCCAGCATTTT.

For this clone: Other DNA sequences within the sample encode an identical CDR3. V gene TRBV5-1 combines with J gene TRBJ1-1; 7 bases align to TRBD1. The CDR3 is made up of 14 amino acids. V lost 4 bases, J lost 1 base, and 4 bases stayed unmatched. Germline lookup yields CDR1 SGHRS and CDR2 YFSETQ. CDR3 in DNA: TGCGCCAGCAGCCTGAGGACAGGGAACACTGAAGCTTTCTTT. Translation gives CASSLRTGNTEAFF.

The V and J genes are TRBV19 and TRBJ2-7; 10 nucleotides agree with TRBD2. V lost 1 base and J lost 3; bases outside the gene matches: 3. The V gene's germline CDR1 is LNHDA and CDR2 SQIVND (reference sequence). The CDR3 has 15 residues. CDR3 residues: CASSIVGTSVYEQYF. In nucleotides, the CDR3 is TGTGCCAGTAGTATAGTAGGGACTAGCGTCTACGAGCAGTACTTC.